This is a list of T cell receptor beta chains from one sample in a study of CD8 T cells in ankylosing spondylitis. TCRdb redid the calling of the 5' RACE reads with MiXCR, one entry per CDR3 protein. The sample lists about 320,000 distinct CDR3 sequences, about 9.9% seen once, with 9.1% in the top ten. Input material: blood, either unsorted or a sorted T cell fraction (not recorded which). The receptors were sampled from a female donor with ankylosing spondylitis or in good health (not recorded which). CDR3s include the opening cysteine and the closing phenylalanine or tryptophan. D genes are given only for firm matches. Rows may omit the clone size; those that give it use once, few, many or a size class.

>few|-|TRBJ2-7|TRBV29-1
TGCAGCGTTCAAGACAGGCCCGCCTACGAGCAGTACTTC
CSVQDRPAYEQYF
>few|TRBD1|TRBJ2-7|TRBV10-1
TGCGCCAGCAGCTATACGCGACAGGGCCCTGGCGAGCAGTACTTC
CASSYTRQGPGEQYF
>many|-|TRBJ2-3|TRBV5-1
TGCGCCAGCAGCTCCGGACCGATAGCGGGCACAGATACGCAGTATTTT
CASSSGPIAGTDTQYF
>-|-|TRBJ2-2|TRBV5-1
TGCGCCAGCAGCCCCGAAGGGTTGAACACCGGGGAGCTGTTTTTT
CASSPEGLNTGELFF
>many|-|TRBJ2-2|TRBV20-1
TGCAGTGCTAGAGATGGGCTGGGATCCACCGGGGAGCTGTTTTTT
CSARDGLGSTGELFF
>-|-|TRBJ2-2|TRBV19
TGTGCCAGTAGTCCCCGGAACTTTAACACCGGGGAGCTGTTTTTT
CASSPRNFNTGELFF
>many|TRBD2|TRBJ2-1|TRBV12-3/TRBV12-4
TGTGCCAGCAGTTTTCTTCCTAGCGGGGGGGTCTACAATGAGCAGTTCTTC
CASSFLPSGGVYNEQFF
>-|-|TRBJ1-6|TRBV5-1
TGCGCCAGCAGCTTGGATAAGGACTATAATTCACCCCTCCACTTT
CASSLDKDYNSPLHF
>many|TRBD2|TRBJ2-3|TRBV20-1
TGCAGTGCTAGAGGACCCGGACTAGCGGGGGCTGATGGCACAGATACGCAGTATTTT
CSARGPGLAGADGTDTQYF
>-|TRBD2|TRBJ2-1|TRBV5-5
TGTGCCAGCAGCCCTAGCGGGAGCGGCGTCAATGAGCAGTTCTTC
CASSPSGSGVNEQFF
>-|TRBD1|TRBJ2-7|TRBV5-1
TGCGCCAGCAGCTTGACGACAGGGGGGGGGTATTACGAGCAGTACTTC
CASSLTTGGGYYEQYF
>-|TRBD2|TRBJ2-5|TRBV5-4
TGTGCCAGCAGCTTGGCTCCTGGCGGGGGTCGGGAGACCCAGTACTTC
CASSLAPGGGRETQYF
>many|-|TRBJ1-6|TRBV20-1
TGCAGTGCTAGCGATTCCAGGACGGGGATTTCACCCCTCCACTTT
CSASDSRTGISPLHF
>-|TRBD2|TRBJ2-7|TRBV20-1
TGCAGTGCTTCAGGACTAGCGGGGGGCTCCCACGAGCAGTACTTC
CSASGLAGGSHEQYF
>many|-|TRBJ1-5|TRBV10-2
TGCGCCAGCAGTGACAGACCCTCAAGCAATCAGCCCCAGCATTTT
CASSDRPSSNQPQHF
>many|-|TRBJ1-4|TRBV5-1
TGCGCCAGCAGCCACGGAGCGACTAATGAAAAACTGTTTTTT
CASSHGATNEKLFF
>few|-|TRBJ2-3|TRBV11-2
TGTGCCAGCAGCTTAGAGCCCTGGAGCACAGATACGCAGTATTTT
CASSLEPWSTDTQYF
>many|-|TRBJ1-5|TRBV20-1
TGCAGTGCTAGCGTCAGAAATAGCAATCAGCCCCAGCATTTT
CSASVRNSNQPQHF
>-|-|TRBJ1-1|TRBV23-1
TGCGCCAGCAGTCAAAGAGGCCAGTCAACAGAGAACACTGAAGCTTTCTTT
CASSQRGQSTENTEAFF
>many|TRBD1|TRBJ2-5|TRBV29-1
TGCAGCGTTGAAGGACAGGGAAGGGGGACCCAGTACTTC
CSVEGQGRGTQYF
>many|-|TRBJ1-2|TRBV12-3/TRBV12-4
TGTGCCAGCAGTTTATTCGAGGAAAGTAACTATGGCTACACCTTC
CASSLFEESNYGYTF
>many|-|TRBJ1-2|TRBV5-1
TGCGCCAGCAGCTCAGACGGGACTAACTATGGCTACACCTTC
CASSSDGTNYGYTF
>many|-|TRBJ2-3|TRBV29-1
TGCAGCACCCGTGGCGGCGGGGCACGGGATACGCAGTATTTT
CSTRGGGARDTQYF
>-|TRBD2|TRBJ2-7|TRBV20-1
TGCAGTGCTAGAGTTCTAGGACTAGCGGGACACTCGCGAGAGCAGTACTTC
CSARVLGLAGHSREQYF
>many|TRBD1|TRBJ2-7|TRBV7-9
TGTGCCAGCAGCTTGTCGGGACAGGTTAGGTACGAGCAGTACTTC
CASSLSGQVRYEQYF
>once|TRBD1|TRBJ1-1|TRBV18
TGTGCCAGCTCACCGCCTCAGGGGGCCACTGAAGCTTTCTTT
CASSPPQGATEAFF
>few|-|TRBJ1-2|TRBV19
TGTGCCAGTAGTATACCAGGGGCTTACTATGGCTACACCTTC
CASSIPGAYYGYTF
>-|TRBD1|TRBJ1-5|TRBV19
TGTGCCAGTAGTATAGATAGGAAACAGGGGCTCAATCAGCCCCAGCATTTT
CASSIDRKQGLNQPQHF
>many|TRBD1|TRBJ1-5|TRBV15
TGTGCCACCAGCAGCGACAGGGGGACGAATCAGCCCCAGCATTTT
CATSSDRGTNQPQHF
>-|-|TRBJ2-7|TRBV7-2
TGTGCCAGCAGCTTAGGGTTGGGGGGCGGGAGTCACTACGAGCAGTACTTC
CASSLGLGGGSHYEQYF
>many|-|TRBJ1-5|TRBV5-5
TGTGCCAGCAGCTTGGCCTCTGGTAATCAGCCCCAGCATTTT
CASSLASGNQPQHF
>-|TRBD2|TRBJ2-1|TRBV28
TGTGCCAGCAGTTTAGGGACTAGCGGGAGTTCCTACAATGAGCAGTTCTTC
CASSLGTSGSSYNEQFF
>-|-|TRBJ2-7|TRBV20-1
TGCAGTGCTGAGGACCTCGCCGGTTACCTCTACGAGCAGTACTTC
CSAEDLAGYLYEQYF
>many|TRBD1|TRBJ1-6|TRBV5-6
TGTGCCAGCAGCTTAAATCAGGGGGTGGGTTCACCCCTCCACTTT
CASSLNQGVGSPLHF
>few|-|TRBJ2-1|TRBV25-1
TGTGCCAGCAGTGAATTCGCGAGAAGCTCCTACAATGAGCAGTTCTTC
CASSEFARSSYNEQFF
>many|-|TRBJ2-2|TRBV28
TGTGCCAGCACAACTCCCGGGGAGCTGTTTTTT
CASTTPGELFF
>-|TRBD1|TRBJ2-7|TRBV5-1
TGCGCCAGCAGCCCGACAGGGGGCGCTTACGACCAGTACTTC
CASSPTGGAYDQYF
>many|-|TRBJ1-5|TRBV10-1
TGCGCCAGCAGTGAAGTCCGGGAGCGAAATCAGCCCCAGCATTTT
CASSEVRERNQPQHF
>many|TRBD1|TRBJ2-1|TRBV10-3
TGTGCCATCAAAGGGACAGTTTTCCCCTCTCCCTACAATGAGCAGTTCTTC
CAIKGTVFPSPYNEQFF
>-|TRBD2|TRBJ2-2|TRBV12-3/TRBV12-4
TGTGCCAGCTCCGGGCTAGCGGGGGAACACCCGAACACCGGGGAGCTGTTTTTT
CASSGLAGEHPNTGELFF
>many|-|TRBJ2-5|TRBV20-1
TGCAGTGCTAGAGAAATCTTGACAGACACGATGCAAGAGACCCAGTACTTC
CSAREILTDTMQETQYF
>many|-|TRBJ2-1|TRBV6-1
TGTGCCAGCAGTGAGGATGTCCGTAGCAATGAGCAGTTCTTC
CASSEDVRSNEQFF